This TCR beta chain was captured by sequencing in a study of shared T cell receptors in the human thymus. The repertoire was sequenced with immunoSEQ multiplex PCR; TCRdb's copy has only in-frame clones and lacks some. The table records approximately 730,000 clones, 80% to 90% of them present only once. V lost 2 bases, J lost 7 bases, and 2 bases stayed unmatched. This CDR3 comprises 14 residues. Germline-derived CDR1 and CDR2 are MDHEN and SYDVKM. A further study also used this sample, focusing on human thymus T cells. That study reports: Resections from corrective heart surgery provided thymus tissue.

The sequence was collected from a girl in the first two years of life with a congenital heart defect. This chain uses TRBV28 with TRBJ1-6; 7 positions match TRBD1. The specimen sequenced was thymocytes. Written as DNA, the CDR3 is TGTGCCAGCAGTTTAGGGGACAGAAATTCACCCCTCCACTTT. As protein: CASSLGDRNSPLHF.